These 17 T cell receptor beta chains originate from one sample sequenced in a study of blood T cell repertoires in COVID-19. Assay: immunoSEQ multiplex PCR; the TCRdb copy retains only in-frame clones and omits some. This sample has roughly 190,000 clones, with about 85% found just once. The sequenced sample was PBMCs or T cells enriched from blood (not recorded which). The receptors were gathered from a woman aged 40 to 50 in a cohort exposed to, infected with or recovered from COVID-19 (not recorded which).

The chain joins TRBV6-5 to TRBJ1-2, with D maybe TRBD1 (6 bases). The V gene's germline CDR1 is MNHEY and CDR2 SVGAGI. The CDR3 extends over 15 amino acids. The V gene lost 0 bases and the J gene lost 6 bases, with 14 bases spanning the gap. The CDR3 spells CASSYSFGGADGYTF. The CDR3 DNA follows: TGTGCCAGCAGTTACTCTTTCGGGGGGGCCGATGGCTACACCTTC.

The genes are TRBV28 and TRBJ2-1; D is uncertain. Trimming removed 3 bases from V and 9 bases from J, with 18 bases in between. The CDR3 covers 15 residues. The V gene's germline CDR1 is MDHEN and CDR2 SYDVKM. The CDR3 bases are TGTGCCAGCAGTTTTTCCGGGTTCGAGTTGGGTGAGCAGTTCTTC. Protein: CASSFSGFELGEQFF.

V usage is TRBV28 and J usage is TRBJ1-3, with TRBD1 identical over 10 bases. V shed 6 bases and J 3 bases; nucleotides not matched to a gene: 14. The CDR3 length is 18 residues. Germline V gene lookup returns CDR1 MDHEN and CDR2 SYDVKM. In DNA, the CDR3 is TGTGCCAGCAGCATACTCCGGGACAGGGGTGGTTTTGGAAACACCATATATTTT. Translated, it gives CASSILRDRGGFGNTIYF.

This clone was seen a handful of times. The J gene is TRBJ2-2, the V gene TRBV3-1 (or the pseudogene TRBV3-2), with TRBD2 as a possible D gene (5 bases). This CDR3 is built from 13 residues. CDR1 LGHDT and CDR2 YNNKEL come from the germline V gene (reference sequence). The germline V and J ends were trimmed by 4 bases and 7 bases, with 10 bases remaining between them. The CDR3 DNA is TGTGCCAGCAGCCCCCAGAGCGGCGGGGAGCTGTTTTTT. This translates into CASSPQSGGELFF.

The chain uses TRBV9 and TRBJ1-3; D is possibly TRBD1 (6 bases). Germline values: CDR1 SGDLS, CDR2 YYNGEE. Trimming took 0 bases from V and 4 from J, leaving 11 bases between them. This CDR3 region has 15 residues. CDR3 in amino acids: CASSVEAGAGNTIYF. The CDR3 DNA is TGTGCCAGCAGCGTAGAGGCAGGGGCCGGAAACACCATATATTTT.

This clone was counted between two and nine times. The J gene is TRBJ1-5, the V gene TRBV3-1 (or the pseudogene TRBV3-2), with TRBD1 matching over 12 bases. Per germline, CDR1 LGHDT and CDR2 YNNKEL (reference sequence). Trimming removed 0 bases from V and 2 bases from J; junction bases left unmatched: 8. This CDR3 region has 19 residues. CDR3 bases: TGTGCCAGCAGCCAAGATCTGGGACAGGGGGCTTTCGGCAATCAGCCCCAGCATTTT. Translation gives CASSQDLGQGAFGNQPQHF.

The chain combines TRBV5-4 with TRBJ1-2; no clear D gene. The CDR3 has 12 residues. V shed 0 bases and J shed 8 bases, with 8 bases lying between them. CDR1 and CDR2 from the germline V gene are SGHNT and YYREEE (reference sequence). Written as DNA, the CDR3 is TGTGCCAGCAGCTTGGATGAGGGAGGCTACACCTTC. The encoded protein is CASSLDEGGYTF.

The rearrangement links TRBV5-1 to TRBJ1-1; the D gene is possibly TRBD1 (6 bases). V was shortened by 3 bases and J by 5 bases, with 17 bases between the two germline ends. Per the germline V gene, CDR1 is SGHRS and CDR2 is YFSETQ. The CDR3 length is 15 residues. The DNA for the CDR3 is TGCGCCAGCAGCTACGGGGCAGGGGAAGGTACTGAAGCTTTCTTT. Its translation: CASSYGAGEGTEAFF.

The V and J genes are TRBV2 and TRBJ2-7; 9 positions agree with TRBD2. Germline values: CDR1 SNHLY, CDR2 FYNNEI. The CDR3 covers 14 residues. Trimming took 8 bases from V and 6 from J; bases not matched to a gene: 11. CDR3 region: CASQGSGGFLEQYF. The CDR3 bases are TGTGCCAGCCAGGGTAGCGGGGGTTTCCTCGAGCAGTACTTC.

This chain uses TRBV4-1 with TRBJ2-1, with 9 positions matching TRBD2. This CDR3 contains 16 residues. Losses at the gene ends were 4 bases for V and 9 bases for J; bases not matched to a gene: 13. Germline values: CDR1 MGHRA, CDR2 YSYEKL. The CDR3 spells CASSLRGGVVLGEQFF. The CDR3 DNA follows: TGCGCCAGCAGCCTGCGGGGGGGGGTCGTACTTGGTGAGCAGTTCTTC.

The DNA of the CDR3 is TGTGCCAGCAGCGCCCGCCGCGACAGCAGGGATGGCTACACCTTC. It translates to CASSARRDSRDGYTF. V is TRBV9 and J is TRBJ1-2, with D possibly matching TRBD1 (5 bases). CDR3 length: 15 amino acids. Germline V gene data show CDR1 as SGDLS and CDR2 as YYNGEE. V shed 3 bases and J shed 6 bases, with 18 bases lying between them.

This chain joins TRBV4-2 and TRBJ1-5; TRBD1 aligns across 9 bases. The CDR3 consists of 15 residues. The J segment lost 4 bases and the V segment lost 1 base, leaving 2 bases of the junction unmatched. Germline V gene sequence: CDR1 LGHNA, CDR2 YNFKEQ. The CDR3 loop reads CASSQGTGENQPQHF. CDR3 sequence (DNA): TGTGCCAGCAGCCAAGGGACAGGGGAAAATCAGCCCCAGCATTTT.

This clone was found many times. J is TRBJ1-5 and V is TRBV10-1; possibly TRBD1 for D (5 bases). V was trimmed by 2 bases and J by 2 bases, leaving 19 bases between them. Germline assignment: CDR1 WNHNN and CDR2 SYGVQD (reference sequence). The CDR3 is 18 amino acids. This chain's CDR3 is CASSERFKVLGGNQPQHF. The DNA for the CDR3 is TGCGCCAGCAGTGAGAGGTTTAAAGTATTAGGGGGCAATCAGCCCCAGCATTTT.

The rearrangement uses TRBV15 and TRBJ1-4, with 8 bases matching TRBD1. The CDR3 has 15 amino acids. V was pared by 7 bases and J by 2 bases, with 6 bases of the junction left unmatched. Germline CDR1 reads LNHNV; CDR2 reads YYDKDF (reference sequence). The CDR3 sequence: CATNRGRATNEKLFF. DNA of the CDR3: TGTGCCACCAACAGGGGGAGGGCGACTAATGAAAAACTGTTTTTT.

J is TRBJ2-7 and V is TRBV5-1, with TRBD2 matching over 11 bases. The CDR3 loop spans 15 amino acids. J lost 0 bases, V lost 4 bases, and 3 bases had no gene match. The germline V gene has CDR1 SGHRS and CDR2 YFSETQ. The CDR3 region has the DNA TGCGCCAGCAGCGAAACTAGCGGGAGCTCCTACGAGCAGTACTTC. Translated: CASSETSGSSYEQYF. Supplemented by reference TRBV5-1 and TRBJ2-7, the full variable domain reads KAGVTQTPRYLIKTRGQQVTLSCSPISGHRSVSWYQQTPGQGLQFLFEYFSETQRNKGNFPGRFSGRQFSNSRSEMNVSTLELGDSALYLCASSETSGSSYEQYFGPGTRLTVT.

This clone was recorded only once. This chain joins TRBV9 and TRBJ1-5; the match to TRBD1 covers 7 bases. V lost 4 bases, J lost 0 bases, and 4 bases stayed unmatched. Germline V CDR1 and CDR2: SGDLS, YYNGEE. This CDR3 spans 15 amino acids. The CDR3 nucleotides read TGTGCCAGCAGCCCGGGGACAGTTAGCAATCAGCCCCAGCATTTT. Its translation: CASSPGTVSNQPQHF.

V gene TRBV19 combines with J gene TRBJ1-4; TRBD1 might be the D (5 bases). Germline V lookup: CDR1 LNHDA, CDR2 SQIVND (reference sequence). This CDR3 has 15 residues. Trimming pared 5 bases from V and 0 bases from J, leaving 10 bases between. DNA of the CDR3: TGTGCCAGTAGTCCCCAGACAGCAACTAATGAAAAACTGTTTTTT. This encodes CASSPQTATNEKLFF.